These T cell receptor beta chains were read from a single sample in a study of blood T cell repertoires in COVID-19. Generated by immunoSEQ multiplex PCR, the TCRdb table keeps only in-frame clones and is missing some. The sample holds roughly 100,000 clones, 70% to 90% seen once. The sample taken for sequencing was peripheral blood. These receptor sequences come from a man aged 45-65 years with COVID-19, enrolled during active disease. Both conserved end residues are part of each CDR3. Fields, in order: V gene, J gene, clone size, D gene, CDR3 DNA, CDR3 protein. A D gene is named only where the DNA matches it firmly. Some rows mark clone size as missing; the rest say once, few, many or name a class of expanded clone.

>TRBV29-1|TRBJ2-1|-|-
TGCAGCGTCAGCGGCCCCCCCAATGAGCAGTTCTTC
CSVSGPPNEQFF
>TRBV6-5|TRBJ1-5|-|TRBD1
TGTGCCAGCACCGGGACAGGGTTCAATCAGCCCCAGCATTTT
CASTGTGFNQPQHF
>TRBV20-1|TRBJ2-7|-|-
TGCAGTGCAAGGAGAGGTTACGAGCAGTACTTC
CSARRGYEQYF
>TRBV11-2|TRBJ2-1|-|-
TGTGCCAGCAGCTTAGTTGGAGATGAGCAGTTCTTC
CASSLVGDEQFF
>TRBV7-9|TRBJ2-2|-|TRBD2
TGTGCCAGCAGCTGGAGAGAAGCGGGGGTCGCGAGAACCGGGGAGCTGTTTTTT
CASSWREAGVARTGELFF
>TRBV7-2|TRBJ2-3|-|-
TGTGCCAGCAGCTTAGTGGGCGCCCCTAGCACAGATACGCAGTATTTT
CASSLVGAPSTDTQYF
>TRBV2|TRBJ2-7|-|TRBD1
TGTGCCAGCAGCCCCAGGGGGATAAGGGCCTACGAGCAGTACTTC
CASSPRGIRAYEQYF
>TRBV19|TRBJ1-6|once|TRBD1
TGTGCCAGTAGTATCAGCCCGACAGGGCTTAATTCACCCCTCCACTTT
CASSISPTGLNSPLHF
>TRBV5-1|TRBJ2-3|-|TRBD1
TGCGCCAGCAGCTTGGGGATAACAGGGGGAAGCACAGATACGCAGTATTTT
CASSLGITGGSTDTQYF
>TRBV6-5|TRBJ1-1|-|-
TGTGCCAGTCAAAGGGGGAACACTGAAGCTTTCTTT
CASQRGNTEAFF
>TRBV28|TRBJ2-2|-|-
TGTGCCAGCAGTTTCCCCCGACGGGTCGGATCCGGGGAGCTGTTTTTT
CASSFPRRVGSGELFF
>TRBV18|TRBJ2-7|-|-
TGTGCCAGCTCACCACCGAGTTTCCACGAGCAGTACTTC
CASSPPSFHEQYF
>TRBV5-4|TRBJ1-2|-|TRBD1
TGTGCCAGCAGCCCCAGGGGGTTCTATGGCTACACCTTC
CASSPRGFYGYTF
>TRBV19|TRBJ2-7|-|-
TGTGCCAGTAGTAATACAGGGGAGGTTTCCTACGAGCAGTACTTC
CASSNTGEVSYEQYF
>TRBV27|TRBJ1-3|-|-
TGTGCCAGCAGTTTAAGGTCGGGGGGGCGAAACACCATATATTTT
CASSLRSGGRNTIYF
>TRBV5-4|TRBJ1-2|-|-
TGTGCCAGCAGCTTGGCGGCAGGGGATGGCTACACCTTC
CASSLAAGDGYTF
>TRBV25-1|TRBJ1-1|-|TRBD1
TGTGCCAGCAGTAGCCGGACAGGAGTATCGAACACTGAAGCTTTCTTT
CASSSRTGVSNTEAFF
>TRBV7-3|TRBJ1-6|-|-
TGTGCCAGCAGCTTAACCCCCCCGGGGTCTTCACCCCTCCACTTT
CASSLTPPGSSPLHF
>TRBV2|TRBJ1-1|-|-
TGTGCCAGCAGTATAACAGGACTGAACACTGAAGCTTTCTTT
CASSITGLNTEAFF
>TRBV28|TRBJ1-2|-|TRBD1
TGTGCCAGCAGTTTATTCCCAGGGGGAGGCTACACCTTC
CASSLFPGGGYTF
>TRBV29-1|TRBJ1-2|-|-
TGCAGCGTTAAAACCGACAGCTATGGCTACACCTTC
CSVKTDSYGYTF
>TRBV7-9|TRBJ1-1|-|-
TGTGCCAGCAGCTTAAAGGGGAAGGGCGGCCGAATGAACACTGAAGCTTTCTTT
CASSLKGKGGRMNTEAFF
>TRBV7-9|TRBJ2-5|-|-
TGTGCCAGCAGCCCAACGGGGGAGACCCAGTACTTC
CASSPTGETQYF
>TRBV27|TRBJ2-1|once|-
TGTGCCAGCAGTTTGTGGAGTTCGCTCGGTGAGCAGTTCTTC
CASSLWSSLGEQFF
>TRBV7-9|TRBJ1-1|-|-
TGTGCCAGCAGCTTCCCTGGCTGGACTGAAGCTTTCTTT
CASSFPGWTEAFF
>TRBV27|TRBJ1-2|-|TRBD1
TGTGCCAGCAGTTTCGAGGGGGCAGAGCCATTTGGCTACACCTTC
CASSFEGAEPFGYTF
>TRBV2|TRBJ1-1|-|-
TGTGCCAGCGGGAACAGGGAGGGCACTGAAGCTTTCTTT
CASGNREGTEAFF
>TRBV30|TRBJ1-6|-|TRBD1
TGTGCCTGGAGGATACAGGGGTTACGATCACCCCTCCACTTT
CAWRIQGLRSPLHF
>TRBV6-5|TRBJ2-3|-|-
TGTGCCAGCAGATCCGTCGGCACAGATACGCAGTATTTT
CASRSVGTDTQYF
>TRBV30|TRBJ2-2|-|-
TGTGCCTGGACGGGACTCAGGTACTCCGGGGAGCTGTTTTTT
CAWTGLRYSGELFF
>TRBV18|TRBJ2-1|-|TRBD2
TGTGCCAGCTCACCACCCGGGGGGTCCTACAATGAGCAGTTCTTC
CASSPPGGSYNEQFF
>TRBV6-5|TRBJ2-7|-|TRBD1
TGTGCCAGCAGCCCCCGGGACAGGGGGCCCTACGAGCAGTACTTC
CASSPRDRGPYEQYF